The 28 T cell receptor beta chains given below trace back to one sample, sequenced in a study of blood T cell repertoires in COVID-19. Libraries were prepared by immunoSEQ multiplex PCR; TCRdb keeps only in-frame clonotypes and omits some of them. The repertoire consists of 45,000 to 65,000 clones, with 90% occurring once and the leading ten covering over 3%. Sequenced: peripheral blood. The receptors were gathered from a human donor in a cohort sampled during active COVID-19.

V and J are TRBV6-5 and TRBJ2-1; D is possibly TRBD2 (6 bases). Deletions cut 0 bases from V and 8 bases from J, with 11 bases between. This CDR3 has 14 residues. Germline-derived CDR1 and CDR2 are MNHEY and SVGAGI. The chain's CDR3 is CASSYSGGTDEQFF. In DNA form, the CDR3 reads TGTGCCAGCAGTTACTCGGGCGGGACCGATGAGCAGTTCTTC.

The rearrangement joins TRBV4-3 to TRBJ1-2; 7 nucleotides match TRBD1. The J segment lost 4 bases and the V segment lost 1 base, leaving 12 bases of the junction unmatched. In germline, CDR1 is LGHNA, CDR2 YSLEER. This CDR3 has 17 amino acids. The DNA for the CDR3 is TGCGCCAGCAGCCAAGCTCGTCAGGGGGGAGGTAGCTATGGCTACACCTTC. This translates into CASSQARQGGGSYGYTF.

This clone was seen only a few times. The rearrangement uses TRBV5-8 and TRBJ1-6; D unresolved. Germline V gene data show CDR1 as SGHTS and CDR2 as YDEGEE. CDR3 length equals 19 residues. The V gene lost 1 base and the J gene lost 0 bases, with 17 bases spanning the gap. In DNA form, the CDR3 reads TGTGCCAGCAGCTTGTTCTTGGGCACGGCGAGCTCCTATAATTCACCCCTCCACTTT. It yields the protein CASSLFLGTASSYNSPLHF.

This chain links TRBV28 with TRBJ2-7, with 9 bases lining up with TRBD2. V trimming: 6 bases; J trimming: 7 bases; junction bases outside the gene matches: 13. Germline loops: CDR1 MDHEN, CDR2 SYDVKM. The CDR3 runs 15 residues. CDR3 DNA: TGTGCCAGCAGGCTTGGGGGACTAGCCCGAGGGGAGCAGTACTTC. Translation gives CASRLGGLARGEQYF. The variable domain in full, completed from reference TRBV28 and TRBJ2-7, reads DVKVTQSSRYLVKRTGEKVFLECVQDMDHENMFWYRQDPGLGLRLIYFSYDVKMKEKGDIPEGYSVSREKKERFSLILESASTNQTSMYLCASRLGGLARGEQYFGPGTRLTVT.

This chain connects TRBV5-8 to TRBJ1-6, with 8 nucleotides matching TRBD1. The CDR3 contains 15 residues. V shed 3 bases and J 5 bases; nucleotides not matched to a gene: 4. Germline V gene lookup returns CDR1 SGHTS and CDR2 YDEGEE. The CDR3 reads CASSSGQGHNSPLHF. DNA of the CDR3: TGTGCCAGCAGCTCCGGACAGGGACATAATTCACCCCTCCACTTT.

The rearrangement joins TRBV6-5 to TRBJ1-2, with 8 bases identical to TRBD1. Germline lookup yields CDR1 MNHEY and CDR2 SVGAGI. Trimming at V came to 11 bases and at J to 13 bases, leaving 12 bases not matched to a gene. This CDR3 is 11 amino acids long. CDR3: CAADFTGGTTF. The CDR3 coding sequence is TGTGCCGCCGACTTTACAGGGGGAACCACCTTC.

The rearrangement joins TRBV9 to TRBJ2-2; TRBD1 agrees at 9 bases. The CDR3 contains 16 residues. Germline V CDR1 and CDR2: SGDLS, YYNGEE. With 4 bases clipped from V and 3 bases from J, the junction kept 7 bases outside the gene matches. CDR3 bases: TGTGCCAGCAGCACCGGACAGGGGAGGGACACCGGGGAGCTGTTTTTT. Encoded protein: CASSTGQGRDTGELFF.

This rearrangement joins TRBV5-6 to TRBJ1-1; tentatively, D is TRBD1 (5 bases). Between the trimmed V and J ends, which lost 0 bases and 0 bases, there was a span of 6 bases. CDR1 and CDR2 from the germline V gene are SGHDT and YYEEEE. This CDR3 region has 14 residues. CDR3 nucleotide sequence: TGTGCCAGCAGCTTGGGGGGCGTGAACACTGAAGCTTTCTTT. Residues: CASSLGGVNTEAFF.

This clone was seen only a few times. This chain connects TRBV19 to TRBJ1-5, with D unclear. The V gene's germline CDR1 is LNHDA and CDR2 SQIVND (reference sequence). CDR3 length: 13 residues. V gave up 6 bases and J gave up 5 bases, with 11 bases separating them. This CDR3 is CASSTLGDQPQHF. The CDR3, as DNA: TGTGCCAGTAGCACACTAGGAGATCAGCCCCAGCATTTT.

This rearrangement joins TRBV6-4 to TRBJ2-2; 7 bases line up with TRBD1. From germline, CDR1 is MRHNA and CDR2 SNTAGT. V dropped 5 bases and J dropped 6; count of bases not matched to a gene: 6. CDR3 length equals 14 residues. This CDR3 is CASSLDRRAGELFF. Written as DNA, the CDR3 is TGTGCCAGCAGTTTGGACAGGCGGGCCGGGGAGCTGTTTTTT.

CDR3 in amino acids: CASSHSRDRDKNYGYTF. CDR3 bases: TGTGCCAGCAGTCACTCCCGGGACAGGGACAAAAACTATGGCTACACCTTC. The chain employs TRBV27 and TRBJ1-2, with 9 nucleotides matching TRBD1. Trimming removed 5 bases from V and 2 bases from J; junction bases left unmatched: 12. Per germline, CDR1 MNHEY and CDR2 SMNVEV (reference sequence). The length of the CDR3 is 17 residues.

The gene calls are TRBV15 and TRBJ2-7, with D perhaps matching TRBD1 (5 bases). CDR3 size: 13 residues. The germline gives CDR1 LNHNV, CDR2 YYDKDF (reference sequence). V was shortened by 4 bases and J by 5 bases, with 12 bases between the two germline ends. CDR3 DNA sequence: TGTGCCACCAGCATTACAGGTTATCACGAGCAGTACTTC. Its translation is CATSITGYHEQYF.

The rearrangement uses TRBV4-3 and TRBJ1-2, with 7 positions matching TRBD1. The CDR3 runs 13 residues. The V gene's germline CDR1 is LGHNA and CDR2 YSLEER. V trimming: 3 bases; J trimming: 8 bases; junction bases outside the gene matches: 6. The CDR3 sequence: CASSHRQGGGYTF. CDR3 sequence (DNA): TGCGCCAGCAGCCACAGACAGGGAGGCGGCTACACCTTC.

The gene calls are TRBV19 and TRBJ1-5, with unresolved D. This CDR3 region has 14 residues. The ends were cut back, 7 bases at V and 0 bases at J, with 10 bases in the middle. Germline CDR1 reads LNHDA; CDR2 reads SQIVND (reference sequence). CDR3 amino acids: CASNDLASNQPQHF. The CDR3 coding sequence is TGTGCCAGTAACGATTTGGCTAGCAATCAGCCCCAGCATTTT.

This chain connects TRBV3-1 (or the pseudogene TRBV3-2) to TRBJ1-4; 8 nucleotides align to TRBD1. The CDR3 totals 15 residues. V trimming: 6 bases; J trimming: 8 bases; junction bases outside the gene matches: 11. Per germline, CDR1 LGHDT and CDR2 YNNKEL (reference sequence). The CDR3 loop reads CASRPSPGTGEKLFF. The CDR3 nucleotides are TGTGCCAGCAGACCCAGTCCCGGGACAGGCGAAAAACTGTTTTTT.

The V and J genes are TRBV19 and TRBJ1-5, with D perhaps matching TRBD1 (5 bases). The CDR3 sequence is 13 residues long. Germline CDR1 and CDR2: LNHDA and SQIVND (reference sequence). Trimming cost V 7 bases and J 5 bases, with 12 bases left between them. The CDR3: CASKAGSHQPQHF. CDR3 in DNA: TGTGCCAGTAAGGCAGGGTCCCATCAGCCCCAGCATTTT.

The genes are TRBV2 and TRBJ2-5; a weak D match, TRBD2 (6 bases). The CDR3 extends over 12 amino acids. The germline CDR1 and CDR2 sequences are SNHLY and FYNNEI. The germline V and J ends were trimmed by 5 bases and 5 bases, with 9 bases remaining between them. For the CDR3, the DNA is TGTGCCAGCAGTAGGAGGGGTGAGACCCAGTACTTC. Residues: CASSRRGETQYF.

CDR3 in DNA: TGTGCCAGCACCAACGGGGGCAAAAACATTCAGTACTTC. Amino acid sequence: CASTNGGKNIQYF. The chain uses TRBV6-6 and TRBJ2-4; TRBD2 is a possible D gene (6 bases). The CDR3 has 13 amino acids. Trimming stripped 7 bases from V and 3 bases from J, with 10 bases between. CDR1 MNHNY and CDR2 SVGAGI come from the germline V gene (reference sequence).

CDR3 DNA: TGTGCCAGTAGTCATTCCGGAAACACCATATATTTT. Its translation is CASSHSGNTIYF. The chain combines TRBV19 with TRBJ1-3; D is ambiguous. The V end lost 5 bases, the J end lost 4 bases, and 6 bases lay between the germline ends. The CDR3 length is 12 residues. CDR1 and CDR2 from the germline V gene are LNHDA and SQIVND (reference sequence). Combining the CDR3 with reference TRBV19 and TRBJ1-3 gives the whole variable domain DGGITQSPKYLFRKEGQNVTLSCEQNLNHDAMYWYRQDPGQGLRLIYYSQIVNDFQKGDIAEGYSVSREKKESFPLTVTSAQKNPTAFYLCASSHSGNTIYFGEGSWLTVV.

The CDR3 loop is CASSPSGETQYF. CDR3 in DNA: TGTGCCAGCAGCCCTAGTGGAGAGACCCAGTACTTC. The V gene is TRBV9, the J gene TRBJ2-5; D remains ambiguous. CDR3 size: 12 residues. V was clipped by 4 bases and J by 4 bases, with 8 bases between them. Germline V gives CDR1 SGDLS, CDR2 YYNGEE. Complete variable domain (other parts from reference TRBV9 and TRBJ2-5): DSGVTQTPKHLITATGQRVTLRCSPRSGDLSVYWYQQSLDQGLQFLIQYYNGEERAKGNILERFSAQQFPDLHSELNLSSLELGDSALYFCASSPSGETQYFGPGTRLLVL.

The gene calls are TRBV29-1 and TRBJ2-2; D is possibly TRBD1 (5 bases). The V end lost 4 bases, the J end lost 2 bases, and 8 bases lay between the germline ends. This CDR3 spans 13 amino acids. Germline CDR1 and CDR2: SQVTM and ANQGSEA. The CDR3 nucleotides read TGCAGCGTTGGGACACCTAACACCGGGGAGCTGTTTTTT. Encoded protein: CSVGTPNTGELFF.

V is TRBV9 and J is TRBJ2-2; tentative D call: TRBD2 (7 bases). Germline V CDR1 and CDR2: SGDLS, YYNGEE. Trimming took 0 bases from V and 7 from J, leaving 13 bases between them. The CDR3 is made up of 15 amino acids. The CDR3 protein is CASSVDGGAIGELFF. In DNA form, the CDR3 reads TGTGCCAGCAGCGTAGATGGGGGGGCTATCGGGGAGCTGTTTTTT.

The genes are TRBV18 and TRBJ2-2; 10 bases agree with TRBD2. This CDR3 region has 17 residues. V shed 3 bases and J 4 bases; nucleotides not matched to a gene: 8. Germline CDR1 is KGHSH and CDR2 is LQKENI. The CDR3 nucleotides are TGTGCCAGCTCACCCGTCGCTAGCGGGAGCGCCACCGGGGAGCTGTTTTTT. Protein sequence: CASSPVASGSATGELFF.

In this sample, this clone turned up once. The chain carries TRBV5-1 and TRBJ1-1, with 7 bases fitting TRBD1. The CDR3 covers 16 residues. From germline, CDR1 is SGHRS and CDR2 YFSETQ. Unmatched junction bases numbered 9, after V lost 4 bases and J lost 0 bases. As DNA, the CDR3 is TGCGCCAGCAGCCCCGGTGGGGGGACAGTGAACACTGAAGCTTTCTTT. As protein: CASSPGGGTVNTEAFF. Full variable domain (outside the CDR3, taken from reference TRBV5-1 and TRBJ1-1): KAGVTQTPRYLIKTRGQQVTLSCSPISGHRSVSWYQQTPGQGLQFLFEYFSETQRNKGNFPGRFSGRQFSNSRSEMNVSTLELGDSALYLCASSPGGGTVNTEAFFGQGTRLTVV.

V and J are TRBV13 and TRBJ2-7, with 7 bases that match TRBD2. Germline V CDR1 and CDR2: PRHDT, FYEKMQ (reference sequence). V lost 4 bases, J lost 2 bases, and 5 bases stayed unmatched. The CDR3 loop spans 14 amino acids. CDR3 bases: TGTGCCAGCAGCTCGGAGCGGGACCCCTACGAGCAGTACTTC. It codes for CASSSERDPYEQYF.

CDR3 nucleotide sequence: TGTGCCATCAGTGACGGGGAACCAGATACGCAGTATTTT. Amino acid sequence: CAISDGEPDTQYF. The V and J genes are TRBV10-3 and TRBJ2-3; TRBD2 might be the D (5 bases). Germline V gives CDR1 ENHRY, CDR2 SYGVKD. Trimming took 3 bases from V and 4 from J, leaving 8 bases between them. The CDR3 spans 13 residues.

The V call is TRBV2, the J call TRBJ2-1, with TRBD1 identical over 9 bases. The CDR3 covers 15 residues. J gave up 4 bases and V 4 bases, and 5 bases lay outside the gene matches. In germline, CDR1 is SNHLY, CDR2 FYNNEI. The CDR3 here is CASSADRGWYNEQFF. The CDR3 DNA follows: TGTGCCAGCAGTGCAGACAGGGGGTGGTACAATGAGCAGTTCTTC.

The V and J genes are TRBV7-9 and TRBJ2-7, with 12 bases matching TRBD2. V shed 5 bases and J 6 bases; nucleotides not matched to a gene: 5. The germline V gene has CDR1 SEHNR and CDR2 FQNEAQ (reference sequence). The CDR3 is 14 residues long. The CDR3 nucleotides are TGTGCCAGCAGCGCCCTAGCGGGGGGGGGCGAGCAGTACGTC. Residues: CASSALAGGGEQYV.